The 23 T cell receptor beta chains reported below all come from one sample, sequenced in a study of graft-versus-host responses after intestinal transplantation. Their target antigens are unknown. Sequencing was performed with immunoSEQ multiplex PCR; in TCRdb, only in-frame clones are kept and a portion is missing. Among 150,000 or so clones listed, around 90% were seen once. The sequencing here drew on unstimulated CD4+ T cells sorted from spleen or lymph node cells, taken before intestinal transplant. These receptors were taken from a human donor who received an intestinal transplant.

This clone has only one observation. This chain connects TRBV28 to TRBJ1-6; D possibly corresponds to TRBD1 (5 bases). CDR3 length: 12 residues. The ends were cut back, 8 bases at V and 10 bases at J, with 12 bases in the middle. The V gene's germline CDR1 is MDHEN and CDR2 SYDVKM. The CDR3 loop is CASGGVKSPLHF. CDR3 DNA: TGTGCCAGCGGGGGGGTCAAGTCACCCCTCCACTTT.

The chain uses TRBV5-4 and TRBJ1-1, with unresolved D. The germline V and J ends were trimmed by 4 bases and 2 bases, with 15 bases remaining between them. The CDR3 is 15 amino acids. Germline loops: CDR1 SGHNT, CDR2 YYREEE (reference sequence). DNA for the CDR3: TGTGCCAGCAGCCGTGCCACACGGGCAAACACTGAAGCTTTCTTT. Amino acid sequence: CASSRATRANTEAFF.

The chain couples TRBV5-1 to TRBJ1-4; the match to TRBD1 covers 7 bases. The trim removed 3 bases at V and 5 bases at J, leaving 4 bases unmatched. Germline V gene sequence: CDR1 SGHRS, CDR2 YFSETQ. The CDR3 loop spans 14 amino acids. As DNA, the CDR3 is TGCGCCAGCAGCTCCGGGACAGTAAATGAAAAACTGTTTTTT. It codes for CASSSGTVNEKLFF.

This chain joins TRBV5-4 and TRBJ2-7; D is unclear. Per the germline V gene, CDR1 is SGHNT and CDR2 is YYREEE (reference sequence). The V gene lost 5 bases and the J gene lost 6 bases, with 27 bases spanning the gap. There are 17 residues in the CDR3. CDR3 in amino acids: CASSRSPGPTSDGEQYF. CDR3 bases: TGTGCCAGCAGTCGGAGTCCCGGGCCAACCTCGGATGGCGAGCAGTACTTC.

The gene calls are TRBV7-3 and TRBJ1-1; D is possibly TRBD1 (5 bases). Trimming took off 5 bases at V and 5 bases at J, with 12 bases between the two ends. The CDR3 has 13 residues. Germline V gene lookup returns CDR1 SGHTA and CDR2 FQGTGA. CDR3 nucleotides: TGTGCCAGCAGCCAGATCGGGGGAACTGAAGCTTTCTTT. Protein product: CASSQIGGTEAFF.

The chain joins TRBV30 to TRBJ2-7, with 9 bases aligning to TRBD1. Germline V gene lookup returns CDR1 GTSNPN and CDR2 SVGIG (reference sequence). This CDR3 contains 17 residues. Trimming removed 0 bases from V and 7 bases from J; junction bases left unmatched: 16. Written as DNA, the CDR3 is TGTGCCTGGAGTGTAGAGCCGGGACAGGGACCCTCCCGGGAGCAGTACTTC. Its protein product is CAWSVEPGQGPSREQYF.

The chain is built from TRBV6-5 and TRBJ2-7; the D is unclear. The ends were cut back, 5 bases at V and 4 bases at J, with 18 bases in the middle. Germline V gene sequence: CDR1 MNHEY, CDR2 SVGAGI. The CDR3 sequence is 15 residues long. CDR3: CASSGRTANPYEQYF. The CDR3 coding sequence is TGTGCCAGCAGTGGGCGAACAGCGAACCCGTACGAGCAGTACTTC.

This chain connects TRBV11-2 to TRBJ1-1, with a tentative D call TRBD1 (5 bases). Between the trimmed V and J ends, which lost 5 bases and 2 bases, there was a span of 9 bases. CDR3 size: 13 residues. The germline V gene encodes CDR1 SGHAT and CDR2 FQNNGV. Written as DNA, the CDR3 is TGTGCCAGCAGCACGGGACCAAACACTGAAGCTTTCTTT. Protein: CASSTGPNTEAFF.

The V and J genes are TRBV15 and TRBJ2-3; the match to TRBD2 covers 8 bases. Germline CDR1 reads LNHNV; CDR2 reads YYDKDF (reference sequence). This CDR3 is 20 amino acids long. The trim removed 1 base at V and 2 bases at J, leaving 17 bases unmatched. CDR3 sequence: CATSRVRGASGPKTTDTQYF. The DNA for the CDR3 is TGTGCCACCAGCAGAGTAAGGGGGGCTAGCGGGCCAAAGACCACAGATACGCAGTATTTT. The variable domain in full, with the rest retrieved from reference TRBV15 and TRBJ2-3, is DAMVIQNPRYQVTQFGKPVTLSCSQTLNHNVMYWYQQKSSQAPKLLFHYYDKDFNNEADTPDNFQSRRPNTSFCFLDIRSPGLGDTAMYLCATSRVRGASGPKTTDTQYFGPGTRLTVL.

This clone has a single count. This sequence joins TRBV30 and TRBJ2-7; the match to TRBD1 covers 8 bases. Germline CDR1 GTSNPN, CDR2 SVGIG (reference sequence). The V and J ends lost 1 base and 3 bases, in that order; junction bases with no gene match: 8. This CDR3 contains 15 residues. The CDR3 DNA follows: TGTGCCTGGAGTGCGCCTACAGGGGGTGTCTACGAGCAGTACTTC. This codes for CAWSAPTGGVYEQYF. The full variable domain, in which reference TRBV30 and TRBJ2-7 provide the parts outside the CDR3, is SQTIHQWPATLVQPVGSPLSLECTVEGTSNPNLYWYRQAAGRGLQLLFYSVGIGQISSEVPQNLSASRPQDRQFILSSKKLLLSDSGFYLCAWSAPTGGVYEQYFGPGTRLTVT.

This rearrangement joins TRBV30 to TRBJ1-3, with 9 bases matching TRBD1. This CDR3 has 14 residues. Germline CDR1 is GTSNPN and CDR2 is SVGIG (reference sequence). V was clipped by 6 bases and J by 4 bases; unmatched bases: 7. The CDR3: CACQQGAKGNTIYF. The CDR3 region has the DNA TGTGCCTGCCAACAGGGGGCTAAAGGAAACACCATATATTTT.

The chain carries TRBV5-4 and TRBJ1-1; no firm D call. The germline V gene encodes CDR1 SGHNT and CDR2 YYREEE (reference sequence). Trimming left V 2 bases short and J 2 bases short, with 7 bases between. This CDR3 contains 13 residues. The CDR3 sequence: CASSLQINTEAFF. The CDR3 nucleotides read TGTGCCAGCAGCTTACAGATAAACACTGAAGCTTTCTTT.

V is TRBV4-1 and J is TRBJ2-3, with D unclear. The CDR3 covers 13 residues. Trimming took off 4 bases at V and 4 bases at J, with 9 bases between the two ends. CDR1 and CDR2 from the germline V gene are MGHRA and YSYEKL. DNA for the CDR3: TGCGCCAGCAGCCGCTTCGCAGCAGATACGCAGTATTTT. Translating it yields CASSRFAADTQYF.

CDR3: CASRYGGREYNEQFF. CDR3 DNA: TGTGCCAGTAGATATGGCGGGAGAGAGTACAATGAGCAGTTCTTC. This sequence joins TRBV19 and TRBJ2-1; 7 bases agree with TRBD2. The ends lost 6 bases at V and 4 bases at J; junction bases unmatched: 9. Germline V CDR1 and CDR2: LNHDA, SQIVND (reference sequence). The CDR3 runs to 15 residues.

The chain combines TRBV6-1 with TRBJ2-3; maybe TRBD2 (5 bases). Looked up from germline, CDR1 is MNHNS and CDR2 is SASEGT. Trimming stripped 9 bases from V and 0 bases from J, with 10 bases between. There are 13 residues in the CDR3. CDR3 amino acids: CASERSSTDTQYF. The CDR3 DNA reads as TGTGCCAGTGAGCGGTCTAGCACAGATACGCAGTATTTT.

The chain joins TRBV5-4 to TRBJ2-7; 7 bases match TRBD2. The CDR3 consists of 16 residues. Germline V CDR1 and CDR2: SGHNT, YYREEE (reference sequence). The V gene end was trimmed by 0 bases and the J gene end by 1 base; junction bases not matched to a gene: 7. The CDR3 bases are TGTGCCAGCAGCTTGGTGACGGGAGGATTTTCCTACGAGCAGTACTTC. This codes for CASSLVTGGFSYEQYF.

About this clone itself: An end of the junction differs from the germline gene, which may be a read error. This sequence joins TRBV6-6 and TRBJ2-1; D uncertain. The CDR3 consists of 16 residues. The germline CDR1 and CDR2 sequences are MNHNY and SVGAGI (reference sequence). The CDR3 DNA follows: TGTGCCAGCAGTTACTCCCGCGCGGCCGCCTACAATGAGCAGCTCTTC. Amino acid sequence: CASSYSRAAAYNEQLF.

This clone was counted a few times. The genes are TRBV9 and TRBJ2-7; 8 nucleotides agree with TRBD2. The CDR3 is 15 residues long. The germline gives CDR1 SGDLS, CDR2 YYNGEE. Trimming at V came to 0 bases and at J to 3 bases, leaving 5 bases not matched to a gene. CDR3 loop: CASSVGTSGRYEQYF. Here the CDR3 DNA reads TGTGCCAGCAGCGTAGGTACTAGCGGACGCTACGAGCAGTACTTC.

The V and J genes are TRBV21-1 and TRBJ2-5. TRBV21-1 is a recognized pseudogene. CDR3 length: 16 residues. The CDR3 region is CASSFYVYRHQETQYF. As DNA, the CDR3 is TGTGCCAGCAGCTTCTACGTTTATCGGCACCAAGAGACCCAGTACTTC.

The chain joins TRBV19 to TRBJ2-3; tentatively, D is TRBD2 (6 bases). CDR1 is LNHDA and CDR2 is SQIVND in the germline V gene (reference sequence). V lost 0 bases and J 0 bases, leaving 10 bases between the germline ends. The CDR3 contains 16 residues. Here the CDR3 DNA reads TGTGCCAGTAGTATAGATCGGGGGACTAGCACAGATACGCAGTATTTT. As protein: CASSIDRGTSTDTQYF.

The chain has TRBV30 and TRBJ2-5, with D tentatively TRBD2 (5 bases). Germline V CDR1 and CDR2: GTSNPN, SVGIG (reference sequence). Trimming cost V 4 bases and J 5 bases, with 8 bases left between them. CDR3 length: 11 amino acids. CDR3 nucleotides: TGTGCCTGGATGCGAGGGGAGACCCAGTACTTC. This encodes CAWMRGETQYF.

V gene TRBV5-1 combines with J gene TRBJ1-3; 7 bases are shared with TRBD1. The CDR3 covers 16 residues. The J segment lost 0 bases and the V segment lost 4 bases, leaving 7 bases of the junction unmatched. CDR1 is SGHRS and CDR2 is YFSETQ in the germline V gene. CDR3 coding DNA: TGCGCCAGCAGCCTGGGACAGCTCGGCTCTGGAAACACCATATATTTT. It yields the protein CASSLGQLGSGNTIYF.

V and J are TRBV5-1 and TRBJ2-1, with D perhaps TRBD1 (6 bases). The CDR3 totals 17 residues. Trimming left V 4 bases short and J 9 bases short, with 26 bases between. The germline V gene has CDR1 SGHRS and CDR2 YFSETQ. The DNA of the CDR3 is TGCGCCAGCAGCCTCACTCCGACAGGCAACGTGGGTATTGAGCAGTTCTTC. Its translation is CASSLTPTGNVGIEQFF.